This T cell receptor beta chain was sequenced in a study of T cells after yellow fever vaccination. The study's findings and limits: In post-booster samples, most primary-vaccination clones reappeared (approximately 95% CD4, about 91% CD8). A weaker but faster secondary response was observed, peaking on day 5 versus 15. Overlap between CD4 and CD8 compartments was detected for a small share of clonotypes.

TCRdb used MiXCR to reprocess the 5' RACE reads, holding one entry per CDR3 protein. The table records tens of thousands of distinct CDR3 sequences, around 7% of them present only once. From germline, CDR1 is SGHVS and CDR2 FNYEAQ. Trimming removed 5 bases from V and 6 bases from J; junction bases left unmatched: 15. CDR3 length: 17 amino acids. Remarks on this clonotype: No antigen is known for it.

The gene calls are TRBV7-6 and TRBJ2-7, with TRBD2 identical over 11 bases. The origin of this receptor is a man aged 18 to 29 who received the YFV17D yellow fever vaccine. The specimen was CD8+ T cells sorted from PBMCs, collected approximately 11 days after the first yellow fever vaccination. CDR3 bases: TGTGCCAGCAGCCGCCTGGTAGCGGGGGGGCCTCGAAGCGAGCAGTACTTC. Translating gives CASSRLVAGGPRSEQYF.